One sample yielded the 23 T cell receptor beta chains listed below, sequenced in a study of molecular identifiers for immune sequencing clone quantification (dated by TCRdb to 2017 to 2018). The receptor library was made with PCR. These reads were obtained on a NextSeq 500. TCRdb applied fastp at Q25 and MiXCR to the public reads, then kept only in-frame beta chains. Each entry is one CDR3 protein sequence, shown with its most common DNA and genes. In all, the sample holds a few hundred thousand distinct CDR3 sequences, and roughly 24% of those were seen once. In total, the top ten clones hold 0.7% to 0.9% of the sample. Input material: naive CD8+ T cells from blood, with Jurkat cell RNA spiked in. In the paper's terms, the cell subset or site label means: FACS-sorted CD8+CD4-CCR7+CD45RA+ naive T cells. All receptors come from a human donor in good health. Some libraries in this study had Jurkat cell RNA spiked in.

This clonotype was recorded only once. Since a much larger clone is just one base distant, this may be a read error. The chain carries TRBV6-5 and TRBJ2-6; D is undetermined. CDR3 length equals 17 residues. The germline CDR1 and CDR2 sequences are MNHEY and SVGAGI. CDR3 loop: CTSSPLPGISGANVLTF. The CDR3 DNA reads as TGTACCAGCAGTCCCCTCCCAGGTATCTCTGGGGCCAACGTCCTGACTTTC.

Regarding this clonotype: Just one base apart from a much larger clone, this may be a read error. This chain uses TRBV7-8 with TRBJ2-5; either TRBD1 or TRBD2 may supply D (5 bases each). This CDR3 has 16 amino acids. In germline, CDR1 is SGHVS, CDR2 FQNEAQ. Trimming left V 4 bases short and J 3 bases short, with 18 bases between. The CDR3 bases are TGTGCCAGCAGCTATAAGCCCGGTGGGGGTAAAGAGACCCAGTACTTC. It yields the protein CASSYKPGGGKETQYF.

The rearrangement joins TRBV19 to TRBJ2-1; weak D call: TRBD2 (5 bases). The length of the CDR3 is 14 residues. CDR1 is LNHDA and CDR2 is SQIVND in the germline V gene (reference sequence). V gave up 8 bases and J gave up 2 bases, with 13 bases separating them. The CDR3 loop is CASSPGSAYNEQFF. CDR3 nucleotides: TGTGCCAGTTCCCCGGGGAGCGCCTACAATGAGCAGTTCTTC.

The table lists this clonotype with many counts. The genes are TRBV2 and TRBJ2-1, with a tentative D call TRBD2 (6 bases). CDR1 and CDR2 from the germline V gene are SNHLY and FYNNEI. The CDR3 sequence is 14 residues long. Deletions cut 11 bases from V and 5 bases from J, with 19 bases between. The CDR3 protein is CAVPTGRGNNEQFF. The CDR3 DNA is TGTGCCGTCCCCACCGGGAGAGGGAACAATGAGCAGTTCTTC.

A single count supports this clonotype. Being one base from a much bigger clone, this may be a read error. The J gene is TRBJ2-3, the V gene TRBV7-2; perhaps TRBD2 as D (7 bases). Germline CDR1 is SGHTA and CDR2 is FQGNSA. This CDR3 has 17 residues. In DNA form, the CDR3 reads TGTGCCAACAGCTTAGAGGTGGTGCGGGGGCCCACAGATACGCAGTATTTT. Translating it yields CANSLEVVRGPTDTQYF.

This clonotype was observed a handful of times. The V and J genes are TRBV20-1 and TRBJ2-7; no firm D call. The CDR3 has 13 residues. Germline V gene data show CDR1 as DFQATT and CDR2 as SNEGSKA (reference sequence). Trimming removed 8 bases from V and 5 bases from J, with 19 bases in between. CDR3 nucleotide sequence: TGCAGTTCACCGGAAGTGAGCTACCACGAGCAGTACTTC. The encoded protein is CSSPEVSYHEQYF.

There are a few counts of this clonotype. The junction and the germline gene differ at one end; a read error may be behind it. The chain has TRBV6-2 or TRBV6-3 and TRBJ2-7, with 8 positions matching TRBD1. The V gene's germline CDR1 is MNHEY and CDR2 SVGEGT. CDR3 length: 16 amino acids. In nucleotides, the CDR3 is TGTGCCAGCAGTTGGAAGGGACAGGTGCCTCGGTACGAGCAGTGCTTC. It translates to CASSWKGQVPRYEQCF.

This clonotype was found a few times. CDR3 sequence (DNA): TGTGCCAGCAGCACCCCGGGCCGCTCTGGAAACACCATATATTTT. Amino acid sequence: CASSTPGRSGNTIYF. V and J are TRBV7-6 and TRBJ1-3; unclear D gene. Trimming pared 5 bases from V and 0 bases from J, leaving 11 bases between. Germline CDR1 and CDR2: SGHVS and FNYEAQ. The CDR3 totals 15 residues.

The rearrangement links TRBV19 to TRBJ2-3, with D uncertain. From germline, CDR1 is LNHDA and CDR2 SQIVND (reference sequence). The CDR3 spans 15 residues. The V and J ends lost 6 bases and 1 base respectively, with 14 bases between them. The CDR3 coding sequence is TGTGCCAGTAGGATAAACGGACGGCGCACAGATACGCAGTATTTT. Protein product: CASRINGRRTDTQYF.

This clonotype was seen at least ten times. V and J are TRBV9 and TRBJ2-3; D could derive from TRBD1 or TRBD2 (5 bases each). CDR3 length equals 16 residues. Deletions cut 4 bases from V and 3 bases from J, with 18 bases between. CDR1 and CDR2 (germline): SGDLS, YYNGEE. The CDR3 spells CASSQDTGLSTDTQYF. For the CDR3, the DNA is TGTGCCAGCAGCCAGGACACGGGGCTCAGTACAGATACGCAGTATTTT.

About this clonotype: This may stem from a read error, because a much larger clone lies one nucleotide away. The V and J genes are TRBV4-1 and TRBJ2-5; D unresolved. Germline V lookup: CDR1 MGHRA, CDR2 YSYEKL. CDR3 length: 12 residues. The CDR3 sequence is CTSSQAGETQYF. In nucleotides, the CDR3 is TGCACCAGCAGCCAAGCTGGAGAGACCCAGTACTTC.

This clonotype was seen at least ten times. The V gene is TRBV13, the J gene TRBJ2-5; no clear D gene. The CDR3 sequence is 13 residues long. CDR1 is PRHDT, CDR2 FYEKMQ, per germline (reference sequence). Between the trimmed V and J ends, which lost 4 bases and 3 bases, there was a span of 9 bases. Here the CDR3 reads CASSSASEETQYF. DNA of the CDR3: TGTGCCAGCAGCTCCGCCTCAGAAGAGACCCAGTACTTC.

The chain has TRBV7-8 and TRBJ1-4; D is uncertain. Trimming removed 10 bases at V and 4 bases at J, with 16 bases between. This CDR3 has 14 amino acids. Per the germline V gene, CDR1 is SGHVS and CDR2 is FQNEAQ. CDR3 region: CATDPEAGNEKLFF. CDR3 nucleotide sequence: TGTGCCACTGATCCCGAGGCGGGTAATGAAAAACTGTTTTTT.

This clonotype has ten or more counts. V and J are TRBV4-1 and TRBJ1-1; D uncertain. The CDR3 has 15 amino acids. Germline CDR1 MGHRA, CDR2 YSYEKL. Trimming stripped 4 bases from V and 0 bases from J, with 12 bases between. CDR3 coding DNA: TGCGCCAGCAGCCGAATCAGTAACCTGAACACTGAAGCTTTCTTT. Amino acids: CASSRISNLNTEAFF.

The gene calls are TRBV28 and TRBJ1-2; D gene unclear. CDR1 is MDHEN and CDR2 is SYDVKM in the germline V gene. The CDR3 totals 14 residues. Trimming shortened V by 3 bases and J by 1 base, and 9 bases separated the two germline ends. DNA of the CDR3: TGTGCCAGCAGTTTCGCGAACAGTAACTATGGCTACACCTTC. Encoded protein: CASSFANSNYGYTF.

This clonotype was found many times. The chain links TRBV28 to TRBJ2-7; D is perhaps TRBD1 (6 bases). This CDR3 is 13 amino acids long. The ends were cut back, 6 bases at V and 1 base at J, with 10 bases in the middle. The V gene's germline CDR1 is MDHEN and CDR2 SYDVKM. In nucleotides, the CDR3 is TGTGCCAGCAGCGCCACAGGGTCCTACGAGCAGTACTTC. Its translation is CASSATGSYEQYF.

This clonotype has more than one count but fewer than ten. This chain joins TRBV18 and TRBJ2-7; 10 nucleotides align to TRBD1. Germline loops: CDR1 KGHSH, CDR2 LQKENI. The length of the CDR3 is 15 residues. With V trimmed by 0 bases and J by 7 bases, 6 bases remained unmatched. CDR3 nucleotides: TGTGCCAGCTCACCACCGGGGACAGGGGTTTGGGAGCAGTACTTC. It codes for CASSPPGTGVWEQYF.

The chain combines TRBV28 with TRBJ2-7; perhaps TRBD2 as D (6 bases). This CDR3 contains 13 residues. Germline V CDR1 and CDR2: MDHEN, SYDVKM. Trimming removed 6 bases from V and 6 bases from J, with 15 bases in between. The chain's CDR3 is CASRINLAPEQYF. The CDR3 DNA follows: TGTGCCAGCAGGATAAACCTAGCGCCCGAGCAGTACTTC.

V gene TRBV9 combines with J gene TRBJ2-7; 7 bases map to TRBD1. V dropped 0 bases and J dropped 0; count of bases not matched to a gene: 6. This CDR3 is 16 amino acids long. The V gene's germline CDR1 is SGDLS and CDR2 YYNGEE. CDR3: CASSVAGTASSYEQYF. DNA for the CDR3: TGTGCCAGCAGCGTAGCGGGGACAGCGAGCTCCTACGAGCAGTACTTC. Full variable domain (missing parts from reference TRBV9 and TRBJ2-7): DSGVTQTPKHLITATGQRVTLRCSPRSGDLSVYWYQQSLDQGLQFLIQYYNGEERAKGNILERFSAQQFPDLHSELNLSSLELGDSALYFCASSVAGTASSYEQYFGPGTRLTVT.

Only a few counts were recorded for this clonotype. The genes are TRBV12-3 or TRBV12-4 and TRBJ2-1; D unclear. This CDR3 has 12 amino acids. V shed 7 bases and J shed 6 bases, with 10 bases lying between them. In DNA form, the CDR3 reads TGTGCCAGCACCCCCCGAAGCAATGAGCAGTTCTTC. Protein product: CASTPRSNEQFF.

This clonotype has a handful of counts. The chain links TRBV24-1 to TRBJ2-3; TRBD2 matches at 10 bases. Germline V gene data show CDR1 as KGHDR and CDR2 as SFDVKD. The junction had 4 bases not matched to a gene; V was cut back by 4 bases and J by 4 bases. This CDR3 comprises 15 residues. The CDR3 sequence is CATSEVAGGADTQYF. As DNA, the CDR3 is TGTGCCACCAGTGAAGTAGCGGGGGGTGCAGATACGCAGTATTTT.

A word on this clonotype: Being one base from a much bigger clone, this may be a read error. The CDR3 bases are TGTGCCAGCAGCTTGGCAGGGACAGGGTACGACTCCTACGAGCAGTGCTTC. Translated, it gives CASSLAGTGYDSYEQCF. The chain employs TRBV5-6 and TRBJ2-7; 9 bases map to TRBD1. CDR1 is SGHDT, CDR2 YYEEEE, per germline. CDR3 length: 17 residues.

V usage is TRBV4-1 and J usage is TRBJ2-3; possible D gene TRBD1, 5 bases. Trimming left V 1 base short and J 0 bases short, with 8 bases between. The germline V gene has CDR1 MGHRA and CDR2 YSYEKL. CDR3 length: 15 amino acids. CDR3 nucleotide sequence: TGCGCCAGCAGCCAAGTGGACATTAGCACAGATACGCAGTATTTT. Its translation: CASSQVDISTDTQYF.